A selection of T cell receptor beta chains follows, all from one sample in a study of T cell repertoires in cytomegalovirus infection. These TCRs' antigens remain unknown. MiXCR was run by TCRdb on the reads, yielding one entry per CDR3 protein. The table shows about a million distinct CDR3 sequences, with about a third occurring only once. The material was cultured CD8+ T cells from PBMCs, obtained from culture after CMV antigen stimulation. These receptors all come from a human donor in good health (CMV status not recorded). Some clones in this sample may be carry-over from other donors' samples. The CDR3 runs from the conserved cysteine through the conserved F or W. D genes are given only for firm matches. Clone size appears in some rows only: once, few, many, or a class for an expanded clone.

j_call,d_call,clone_size,v_call,cdr3_nt,cdr3_aa
TRBJ1-2,TRBD1,.,TRBV6-6,TGTGCCAGCAGTACGACAGGGGGTATTGGCTACACCTTC,CASSTTGGIGYTF
TRBJ2-1,.,once,TRBV27,TGTGCCAGCAGTGTAAGATCAGGGTCAGCCTACAATGAGCAGTTCTTC,CASSVRSGSAYNEQFF
TRBJ1-1,.,many,TRBV7-2,TGTGCCAGCAGCTTAGCGCGGGGTAGCACTGAAGCTTTCTTT,CASSLARGSTEAFF
TRBJ2-3,.,.,TRBV5-1,TGCGCCAGCATGTGGCGGGGGCTAACAGATACGCAGTATTTT,CASMWRGLTDTQYF
TRBJ2-3,TRBD2,.,TRBV12-3/TRBV12-4,TGTGCCAGCCCCCCCGGCGGGGGAGGGGATACGCAGTATTTT,CASPPGGGGDTQYF
TRBJ2-4,TRBD1,.,TRBV6-2/TRBV6-3,TGTGCCAGCAGTTACAGTATGACAGGGGGCGAAAACATTCAGTACTTC,CASSYSMTGGENIQYF
TRBJ1-4,TRBD1,.,TRBV27,TGTGCCAGCAGTGGAGGGACAGGGATGAAACTGTTTTTT,CASSGGTGMKLFF
TRBJ2-1,TRBD1,.,TRBV11-2,TGTGCCAGCAGCTTAGTGACAGGGACCCCCTACAATGAGCAGTTCTTC,CASSLVTGTPYNEQFF
TRBJ2-3,TRBD1,.,TRBV12-5,TGTGCTAGTGGTTTGTGGCCTCGTAGTGGGACAGGGGCATCAGATACGCAGTATTTT,CASGLWPRSGTGASDTQYF
TRBJ2-4,.,once,TRBV4-3,TGCGCCAGCAGCCTTAACCAACTAGCCAAAAACATTCAGTACTTC,CASSLNQLAKNIQYF
TRBJ2-1,.,.,TRBV7-7,TGTGCTAGCAGCTCGCAGGGGCTATACAATGAGCAGTTCTTC,CASSSQGLYNEQFF
TRBJ2-1,TRBD1,.,TRBV6-1,TGTGCCAGCAGTGGAAAGGGACAGCAATACAATGAGCAGTTCTTC,CASSGKGQQYNEQFF
TRBJ1-2,.,.,TRBV7-9,TGTGCCAGCAGCTGGGGACGCTCCAAGCTTGGCTACACCTTC,CASSWGRSKLGYTF
TRBJ2-3,.,.,TRBV27,TGTGCCAGCAGTCTCGACCCCCCCTCAACCGGGGCAGATACGCAGTATTTT,CASSLDPPSTGADTQYF
TRBJ2-1,.,.,TRBV5-1,TGCGCCAGCAGCCCCGGGTCCAGCAATGAGCAGTTCTTC,CASSPGSSNEQFF
TRBJ2-1,TRBD2,once,TRBV6-5,TGTGCCAGCAGTTTCCCTCGGGACGGGGGGGCCCATGAGCAGTTCTTC,CASSFPRDGGAHEQFF
TRBJ2-5,TRBD2,few,TRBV11-2,TGTGCCAGCAGCCTTGGGACTAGCGGGGGATGGGAGACCCAGTACTTC,CASSLGTSGGWETQYF
TRBJ2-2,.,few,TRBV4-1,TGCGCCAGCAGCCAACGTTCACCTTCGGTCCGGGCCGGGGAGCTGTTTTTT,CASSQRSPSVRAGELFF
TRBJ1-1,.,few,TRBV19,TGTGCCAGTGGAACGGGCATGAACACTGAAGCTTTCTTT,CASGTGMNTEAFF
TRBJ2-7,.,many,TRBV7-8,TGTGCCAGTCGTAAGGGAGATTCCTACGAGCAGTACTTC,CASRKGDSYEQYF
TRBJ2-1,TRBD2,few,TRBV24-1,TGTGCCACCAGTGATTCCGGTGGTAGGGCGGGGGGGTTCTTAACCTACAATGAGCAGTTCTTC,CATSDSGGRAGGFLTYNEQFF
TRBJ2-1,TRBD1,.,TRBV5-8,TGTGCCAGCAGCTCGGAGGACAGGCCCTACAATGAGCAGTTCTTC,CASSSEDRPYNEQFF
TRBJ2-3,TRBD1,.,TRBV28,TGTGCCAGCAGTCACCGGGACAGGATCACAGATACGCAGTATTTT,CASSHRDRITDTQYF